This passage covers 15 T cell receptor beta chains from one sample sequenced in a study of tumor and adjacent non-tumor tissue in lung cancer. TCRbeta libraries were built with three rounds of nested PCR, modified from ARM-PCR. TCRdb analysed the multiplex PCR reads with MiXCR anew, one entry per CDR3 protein. The table shows roughly 150,000 distinct CDR3 sequences, with roughly 70% occurring only once. No cell sorting was done before RNA was extracted from the tissue. The sequenced sample consisted of lung tumor tissue. The receptors originated from a man aged 55-75 years with small cell lung cancer.

This clonotype was seen a handful of times. V usage is TRBV5-1 and J usage is TRBJ2-2; no definite D call. Trimming took off 0 bases at V and 1 base at J, with 7 bases between the two ends. CDR3 length: 15 amino acids. Per germline, CDR1 SGHRS and CDR2 YFSETQ. The DNA of the CDR3 is TGCGCCAGCAGCTTGGAGGTTCGGAACACCGGGGAGCTGTTTTTT. Translating it yields CASSLEVRNTGELFF. The full variable domain, with the rest looked up from reference TRBV5-1 and TRBJ2-2, is KAGVTQTPRYLIKTRGQQVTLSCSPISGHRSVSWYQQTPGQGLQFLFEYFSETQRNKGNFPGRFSGRQFSNSRSEMNVSTLELGDSALYLCASSLEVRNTGELFFGEGSRLTVL.

With regard to this clonotype: Its ends do not fully match the called genes, so a read error is possible. This chain links TRBV6-1 with TRBJ2-5; possible D gene TRBD1, 6 bases. Germline values: CDR1 MNHNS, CDR2 SASEGT. The CDR3 extends over 12 amino acids. Here the CDR3 DNA reads TGTGCCAGCATTCAGGGGATAGAGACCCAGCACTTC. It is translated as CASIQGIETQHF.

The chain combines TRBV4-1 with TRBJ2-1, with 10 bases matching TRBD2. Trimming removed 1 base from V and 7 bases from J; junction bases left unmatched: 22. The CDR3 sequence is 21 residues long. Germline CDR1 reads MGHRA; CDR2 reads YSYEKL. The CDR3 nucleotides read TGCGCCAGCAGCCAAGTTGGTTTAGCGGGAGGTGCGCGGGGGAGTTCGAATGAGCAGTTCTTC. This gives the protein CASSQVGLAGGARGSSNEQFF.

In this sample, this clonotype turned up many times. The J gene is TRBJ1-1, the V gene TRBV29-1; TRBD1 might be the D (6 bases). Looked up from germline, CDR1 is SQVTM and CDR2 is ANQGSEA. Trimming removed 7 bases from V and 0 bases from J, with 18 bases in between. The CDR3 contains 15 residues. CDR3 nucleotide sequence: TGCAGCGCCAAGGGGGGCTGGGGCATGAACACTGAAGCTTTCTTT. Its protein is CSAKGGWGMNTEAFF.

This chain uses TRBV6-5 with TRBJ2-7; either TRBD1 or TRBD2 may supply D (7 bases each). CDR1 is MNHEY, CDR2 SVGAGI, per germline. CDR3 length: 15 amino acids. The CDR3 nucleotides read TGTGCTAGCAGGGGGGGGCTAGCGCCAGGCTACGAGAAGCACGTC. Its protein is CASRGGLAPGYEKHV.

About this clonotype itself: A much larger clone differs by one base, so this may be a read error. The V and J genes are TRBV29-1 and TRBJ2-3; TRBD1 is a possible D gene (5 bases). From germline, CDR1 is SQVTM and CDR2 ANQGSEA. The CDR3 loop spans 11 amino acids. The CDR3 region has the DNA TGCAGCGGTAGCAGCACAGGTACGCAGTATTTT. Protein product: CSGSSTGTQYF.

The chain has TRBV20-1 and TRBJ2-1, with D perhaps given as TRBD1 or TRBD2 (5 bases each). The CDR3 has 16 residues. Germline values: CDR1 DFQATT, CDR2 SNEGSKA (reference sequence). The ends were cut back, 1 base at V and 0 bases at J, with 13 bases in the middle. CDR3 DNA: TGCAGTGCTAGAGGGCTAGTGGGGACCTCCTACAATGAGCAGTTCTTC. It yields the protein CSARGLVGTSYNEQFF.

The chain links TRBV28 to TRBJ2-3, with a weak D call TRBD1 (5 bases). The CDR3 loop spans 14 amino acids. Per the germline V gene, CDR1 is MDHEN and CDR2 is SYDVKM. V lost 2 bases and J lost 3, with 9 bases in between. CDR3: CASSLPQVTDTQYF. Here the CDR3 DNA reads TGTGCCAGCAGTTTACCACAGGTGACAGATACGCAGTATTTT.

There are many counts of this clonotype. The chain is built from TRBV20-1 and TRBJ1-4; no definite D call. Trimming removed 2 bases from V and 4 bases from J, with 11 bases in between. Germline V CDR1 and CDR2: DFQATT, SNEGSKA (reference sequence). This CDR3 has 14 residues. In DNA form, the CDR3 reads TGCAGTGCTAGACTCGCTATGGGTAATGAAAAACTGTTTTTT. This codes for CSARLAMGNEKLFF.

Of note for this clonotype: Sequence at one end of the junction differs from germline and may be a read error. The CDR3 DNA sequence: TGCAGTGCTATTAAGGGGGTCTACGAGCAGAGCTTC. It codes for CSAIKGVYEQSF. The chain combines TRBV20-1 with TRBJ2-7; tentatively, D is TRBD1 (6 bases). Germline-derived CDR1 and CDR2 are DFQATT and SNEGSKA (reference sequence). The CDR3 is made up of 12 amino acids.

This clonotype showed up many times. The chain couples TRBV6-1 to TRBJ2-5; TRBD2 might be the D (6 bases). The germline V and J ends were trimmed by 8 bases and 5 bases, with 9 bases remaining between them. This CDR3 region has 11 residues. The germline V gene encodes CDR1 MNHNS and CDR2 SASEGT. CDR3 nucleotides: TGTGCCAGCGGACTATGGGAGACCCAGTACTTC. Translated: CASGLWETQYF.

This clonotype has at least ten counts. The gene calls are TRBV6-5 and TRBJ2-5; TRBD1 matches 8 bases. Germline CDR1 MNHEY, CDR2 SVGAGI. The J segment lost 5 bases and the V segment lost 4 bases, leaving 9 bases of the junction unmatched. This CDR3 has 15 residues. CDR3 DNA sequence: TGTGCCAGCAGTTTCATCCTGGACAGGGAGGAGACCCAGTACTTC. It encodes CASSFILDREETQYF.

The chain is built from TRBV20-1 and TRBJ2-7; 8 positions match TRBD1. In germline, CDR1 is DFQATT, CDR2 SNEGSKA (reference sequence). This CDR3 has 12 residues. CDR3 region: CNAVGQGGEQYV. As DNA, the CDR3 is TGCAATGCTGTAGGACAGGGCGGCGAGCAGTACGTC.

This clonotype was detected ten times or more. The V and J genes are TRBV5-5 and TRBJ2-2; D is uncertain. With 5 bases removed from V and 5 bases from J, the gap between germline ends came to 4 bases. This CDR3 is 11 amino acids long. Germline values: CDR1 SGHKS, CDR2 YYEKEE (reference sequence). CDR3 protein: CASSWTGELFF. The CDR3 region has the DNA TGTGCCAGCAGTTGGACCGGGGAGCTGTTTTTT.

This clonotype has at least ten counts. The V and J genes are TRBV4-1 and TRBJ1-6, with D uncertain. The CDR3 extends over 15 amino acids. Germline CDR1 reads MGHRA; CDR2 reads YSYEKL. V lost 0 bases and J 9 bases, leaving 12 bases between the germline ends. CDR3 in amino acids: CASSQEPAEGSPLHF. The CDR3 DNA follows: TGCGCCAGCAGCCAAGAGCCAGCCGAAGGTTCACCCCTCCACTTT.